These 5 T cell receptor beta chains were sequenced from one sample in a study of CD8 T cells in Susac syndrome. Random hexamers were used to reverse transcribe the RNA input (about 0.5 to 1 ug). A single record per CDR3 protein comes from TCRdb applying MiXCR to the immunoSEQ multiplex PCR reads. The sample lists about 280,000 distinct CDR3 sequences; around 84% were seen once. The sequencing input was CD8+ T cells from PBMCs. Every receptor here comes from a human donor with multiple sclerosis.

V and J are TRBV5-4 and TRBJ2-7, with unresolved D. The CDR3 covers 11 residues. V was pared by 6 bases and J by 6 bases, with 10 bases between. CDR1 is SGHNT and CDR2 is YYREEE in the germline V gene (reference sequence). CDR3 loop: CASISGREQYF. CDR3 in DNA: TGTGCCAGCATTTCGGGTCGCGAGCAGTACTTC.

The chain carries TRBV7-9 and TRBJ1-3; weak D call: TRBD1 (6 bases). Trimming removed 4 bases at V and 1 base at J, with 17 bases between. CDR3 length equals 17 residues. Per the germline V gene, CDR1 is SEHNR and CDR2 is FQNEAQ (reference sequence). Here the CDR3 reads CASSSRGGSWSGNTIYF. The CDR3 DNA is TGTGCCAGCAGCTCGAGGGGGGGAAGTTGGTCTGGAAACACCATATATTTT.

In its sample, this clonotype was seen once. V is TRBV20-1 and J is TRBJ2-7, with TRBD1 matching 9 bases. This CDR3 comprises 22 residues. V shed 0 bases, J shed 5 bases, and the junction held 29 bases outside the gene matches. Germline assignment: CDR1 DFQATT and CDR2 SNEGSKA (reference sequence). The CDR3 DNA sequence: TGCAGTGCTAGAGATTTTCCTGTGCCCCTTTCCGTAACAGGGGGCGCGATCCACGAGCAGTACTTC. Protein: CSARDFPVPLSVTGGAIHEQYF.

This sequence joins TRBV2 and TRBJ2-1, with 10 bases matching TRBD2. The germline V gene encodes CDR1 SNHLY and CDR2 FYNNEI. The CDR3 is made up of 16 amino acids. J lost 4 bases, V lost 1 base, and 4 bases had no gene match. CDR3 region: CASSEETSGPYNEQFF. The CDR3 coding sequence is TGTGCCAGCAGTGAAGAGACTAGCGGGCCATACAATGAGCAGTTCTTC. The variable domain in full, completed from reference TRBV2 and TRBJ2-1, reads EPEVTQTPSHQVTQMGQEVILRCVPISNHLYFYWYRQILGQKVEFLVSFYNNEISEKSEIFDDQFSVERPDGSNFTLKIRSTKLEDSAMYFCASSEETSGPYNEQFFGPGTRLTVL.

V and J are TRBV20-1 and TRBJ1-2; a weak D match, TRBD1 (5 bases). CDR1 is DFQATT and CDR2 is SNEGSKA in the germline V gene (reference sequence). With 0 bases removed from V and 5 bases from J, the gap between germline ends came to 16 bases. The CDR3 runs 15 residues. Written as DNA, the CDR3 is TGCAGTGCTAGAGATTCCGGGCAGGGACGGTATGGCTACACCTTC. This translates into CSARDSGQGRYGYTF.